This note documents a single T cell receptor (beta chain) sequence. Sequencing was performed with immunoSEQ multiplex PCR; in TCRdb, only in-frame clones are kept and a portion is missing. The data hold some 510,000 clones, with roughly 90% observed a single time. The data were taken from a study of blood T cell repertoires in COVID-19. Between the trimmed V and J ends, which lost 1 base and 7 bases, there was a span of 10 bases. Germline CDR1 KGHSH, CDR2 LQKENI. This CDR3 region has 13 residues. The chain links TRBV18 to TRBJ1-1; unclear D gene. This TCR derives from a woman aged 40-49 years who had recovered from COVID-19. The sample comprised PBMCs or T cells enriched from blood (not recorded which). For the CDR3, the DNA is TGTGCCAGCTCACCACGTAAGGCGGTTGAAGCTTTCTTT. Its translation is CASSPRKAVEAFF. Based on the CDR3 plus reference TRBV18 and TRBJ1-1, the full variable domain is NAGVMQNPRHLVRRRGQEARLRCSPMKGHSHVYWYRQLPEEGLKFMVYLQKENIIDESGMPKERFSAEFPKEGPSILRIQQVVRGDSAAYFCASSPRKAVEAFFGQGTRLTVV.